Sequencing of this TCR beta chain was carried out in a study of shared clonotypes between healthy human individuals (dated by TCRdb to 2019 to 2021). Background on the whole study: Two women and a few men aged 18 to 49 years were included in the cohort. For each donor, CD4 naive and CD4 memory were each given three plates, CD8 naive was given two plates, and CD8 memory was given one plate. To estimate repertoire size and how much clonotype sharing occurs between individuals, the study deeply sequenced the blood TCR repertoires of 5 or 6 healthy adults. To increase sequencing depth and limit assay-specific biases, different laboratories used diverse techniques to prepare libraries and sequence TCR repertoires. Leukapheresis yielded between about 0.94 and 9 billion PBMCs per donor.

The V and J ends are trimmed by 4 bases and 8 bases, leaving 11 bases between them. Reading from cysteine to phenylalanine, the CDR3 counts 12 amino acids. Just CDR3 DNA is preserved here, 36 bases in frame from base 1. For CDR1 and CDR2, the germline V gene lists SNHLY and FYNNEI. With respect to this clone: The antigen this receptor binds is unknown. The record has no base qualities; no much larger clone is one base away.

The donors were healthy, HIV-negative adults with no recently reported acute infections or vaccinations. Every donor was a Caucasian adult residing in Nashville, Tennessee, USA. CD4+ T cells were enriched by magnetic negative selection, after which naive cells were positively selected on CD45RA and the negative fraction was taken as the memory subset. After blood collection by leukapheresis, PBMCs were isolated using Ficoll-Histopaque density gradient centrifugation and then cryopreserved in the vapor phase of liquid nitrogen. Purity and quantity of every magnetically sorted T cell population were checked by analytical flow cytometry. Genomic DNA was isolated from each sorted fraction and quantified by UV absorbance on a Nanodrop 2000c. TCR CDR3 regions were amplified from genomic DNA by multiplex PCR using the deep immunoSEQ assay. Genomic DNA extracted from each cell subset was distributed evenly over all wells of several immunoSEQ 96-well plates, and each plate served as one replicate. Each replicate PCR for sorted subsets received roughly 200 ng genomic DNA, equal to about 30,000 T cell genomes. The purified libraries were quantified using a Qubit 3.0 fluorometer, sized with a Bioanalyzer 2100, and then quantified again using the KAPA Library Quantification kit. Every immunoSEQ 96-well plate was sequenced on a separate single-read 150-cycle Illumina NextSeq 550 flow cell. Per the source publication's procedure: Because the immunoSEQ output held only junctional sequences and lacked quality scores, the filtering could not match the filtering applied to full-length reads. Sequences were annotated with PyIR, a Python wrapper for IgBLAST v1.9, using IMGT germline references to assign V/J genes and CDR3. Reads were removed for weak V/J assignments (E-value above 1e-6), missing CDR3, stop codons, out-of-frame junctions, or ambiguous translated residues. V3J clonotypes were defined as sequences sharing the same inferred V gene, J gene, and CDR3 amino acid sequence. To compute the percentage overlap between repertoires, the number of shared unique clonotypes was divided by the size of the smaller repertoire. Three approaches were used to assess repertoire richness: RTK rarefaction, the Chao1 estimator, and Recon v2.1 estimates of unobserved clonotypes. Generation probabilities for all TCRbeta clonotypes obtained by the gDNA method from a handful of donors were computed using OLGA. TCRdb re-hosts the immuneACCESS table, in-frame sequences only. Its copies lack some clones; in the studies checked, an unresolved V gene accounts for under half of them, and the cause for the rest is not known. D and trimming come from the DNA, and the V and J calls and clone size come from that table. This sample lists 300,000 to 350,000 clones; around four fifths were detected once. In total, the top ten clones hold about 10% of the sample.

Study-level results and caveats: Compared with non-shared clonotypes, the clonotypes found in all four sorted-subset donors had higher generation probabilities. When a few donors were compared, the shared fraction of clonotypes was around 4.6% for naive CD4, less than 4% for naive CD8, 2% to 2.5% for memory CD4, and 0.35% to 0.4% for memory CD8. Pairwise subsampling led to the expectation that sequencing depth would affect the degree of clonotype sharing among donors. Sampling was restricted to blood, and TCR repertoires in tissues likely differ from the TCR repertoires found in blood. Because the study included a small number of donors, the genetic and exposure-history diversity represented was limited. Even with the large sequencing depth, rarefaction of the sorted-subset datasets indicated that sequencing was incomplete. Larger estimated clonotype richness was generally found for naive subsets than for memory subsets.

Rearrangement joined TRBV2 to TRBJ1-2; no D segment can be confidently identified. Sequencing was performed on memory CD4+ T cells sorted from blood. Sample cell subset or site, as interpreted from the label and publication: CD45RA-negative fraction. The origin of this receptor is a young man in good health. CDR3 loop: CASSASGSGYTF. The DNA is TGTGCCAGCAGTGCTTCGGGCAGCGGCTACACCTTC.